This T cell receptor (beta chain) was documented in a study of T-cell reconstitution after alpha-beta-depleted transplantation in children. Trimming stripped 0 bases from V and 1 base from J, with 15 bases between. This CDR3 has 18 amino acids. Germline values: CDR1 MGHRA, CDR2 YSYEKL. Preparing the TCRbeta library involved the use of unique molecular identifiers. TCRdb re-called the PCR reads through MiXCR, storing one row per CDR3 protein. The data hold 200,000 to 250,000 distinct CDR3 sequences, with about 12% observed a single time. This clonotype was observed at least ten times. This rearrangement joins TRBV4-1 to TRBJ2-2; the D gene is possibly TRBD2 (5 bases). Specimen: PBMCs from the stem cell graft donor, collected from the stem cell graft. The origin of this receptor is a human donor who donated a stem cell graft to a child with acute lymphoblastic leukemia. The CDR3 loop is CASSQDKADGKNTGELFF. CDR3 nucleotide sequence: TGCGCCAGCAGCCAAGATAAAGCCGACGGGAAGAACACCGGGGAGCTGTTTTTT.